The source of this T cell receptor beta chain is a study of OX40 agonist ivuxolimab in advanced cancers. Whole-study context: The mean age was about 61 years, ranging from about 20 to 79, with over 70% of participants male. Patients with prior anti-PD-1, anti-PD-L1 or anti-CTLA-4 therapy were eligible; 35% to 45% had some. General study findings and limits: On average, a greater number of expanded clones characterised CD8+ T cells relative to CD4+.

Measured with immunoSEQ multiplex PCR; TCRdb has only the in-frame clones, and not every one. The data show tens of thousands of clones, 80% to 90% seen once. This clone was found once. No antigen is known for it. The CDR3 is 14 residues long. J was trimmed by 5 bases and V by 4 bases; bases with no gene match: 6. Germline lookup yields CDR1 SGHNT and CDR2 YYREEE (reference sequence). The receptor's source is an adult with an advanced solid tumor such as melanoma, head and neck, liver or kidney cancer. This chain connects TRBV5-4 to TRBJ2-1; 7 nucleotides align to TRBD1. This specimen consisted of CD4+ or CD8+ T cells sorted from blood, obtained in a trial of the OX40 agonist ivuxolimab. The CDR3 spells CASSGMTGNNEQFF. DNA for the CDR3: TGTGCCAGCAGCGGAATGACAGGGAACAATGAGCAGTTCTTC. The whole variable domain, remainder taken from reference TRBV5-4 and TRBJ2-1, is ETGVTQSPTHLIKTRGQQVTLRCSSQSGHNTVSWYQQALGQGPQFIFQYYREEENGRGNFPPRFSGLQFPNYSSELNVNALELDDSALYLCASSGMTGNNEQFFGPGTRLTVL.